This TCR beta chain derives from a study of cytomegalovirus exposure and HLA in healthy donors. Overall study results and limits: In vitro work confirmed that three CMV-associated chains recognize CMV antigens. TCR clusters originating in the first cohort tended to co-occur in the 110 or so validation repertoires, according to a later analysis.

CDR1 and CDR2 (germline): LNHDA, SQIVND (reference sequence). The junction had 6 bases not matched to a gene; V was cut back by 6 bases and J by 5 bases. There are 14 residues in the CDR3. Clones were read by immunoSEQ multiplex PCR, and TCRdb kept only the in-frame ones, dropping some. The repertoire has 50,000 to 65,000 clones, roughly nine tenths of them found once; the top ten carry 8.4%. As to this clone: Antigen: not known.

This chain connects TRBV19 to TRBJ2-3; the match to TRBD1 covers 9 bases. The receptor was isolated from a woman between 18 and 29 years old in good health and CMV-seropositive. The source material was PBMCs. The CDR3 DNA reads as TGTGCCAGTAGACCCCGGACAGGGGTAGATACGCAGTATTTT. Amino acid sequence: CASRPRTGVDTQYF.